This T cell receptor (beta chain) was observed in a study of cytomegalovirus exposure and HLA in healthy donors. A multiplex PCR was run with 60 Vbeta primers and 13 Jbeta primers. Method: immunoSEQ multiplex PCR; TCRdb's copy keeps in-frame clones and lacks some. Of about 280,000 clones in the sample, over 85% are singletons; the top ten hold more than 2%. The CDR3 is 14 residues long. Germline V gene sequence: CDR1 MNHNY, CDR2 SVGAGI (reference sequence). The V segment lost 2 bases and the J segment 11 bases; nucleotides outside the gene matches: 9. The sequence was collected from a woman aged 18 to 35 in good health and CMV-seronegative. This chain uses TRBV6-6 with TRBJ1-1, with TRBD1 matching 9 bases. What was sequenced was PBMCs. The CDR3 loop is CASSYLDRGDSAFF. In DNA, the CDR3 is TGTGCCAGCAGTTACCTCGACAGGGGGGATTCGGCTTTCTTT.